The 10 T cell receptor beta chains below all came from one sample that was sequenced in a study of cytomegalovirus exposure and HLA in healthy donors. PCR employed 60 Vbeta and 13 Jbeta primers. Profiled with immunoSEQ multiplex PCR; TCRdb holds only in-frame clones, not every one. The sample yields 130,000 or so clones, roughly 80% seen once. The sequenced material came from PBMCs. These TCRs come from a woman in her fifties or sixties in good health and CMV-seronegative.

CDR3 residues: CASSLVQGYNEKLFF. CDR3 bases: TGTGCCAGCAGCTTAGTACAGGGGTATAATGAAAAACTGTTTTTT. This sequence joins TRBV7-9 and TRBJ1-4; 7 bases map to TRBD1. The CDR3 spans 15 residues. V trimming: 1 base; J trimming: 4 bases; junction bases outside the gene matches: 3. CDR1 and CDR2 (germline): SEHNR, FQNEAQ (reference sequence).

J is TRBJ1-6 and V is TRBV5-1; D may be TRBD1 (6 bases). Germline V CDR1 and CDR2: SGHRS, YFSETQ. Trimming removed 0 bases at V and 4 bases at J, with 8 bases between. The CDR3 contains 15 residues. DNA of the CDR3: TGCGCCAGCAGCTTGGGACAGGTATATAATTCACCCCTCCACTTT. Translated: CASSLGQVYNSPLHF.

This chain joins TRBV19 and TRBJ2-3; 9 bases line up with TRBD1. V lost 5 bases, J lost 6 bases, and 6 bases stayed unmatched. CDR1 and CDR2 (germline): LNHDA, SQIVND (reference sequence). CDR3 length: 14 residues. CDR3 protein: CASSSWTGVDTQYF. The CDR3 nucleotides are TGTGCCAGTAGTTCCTGGACAGGGGTCGATACGCAGTATTTT.

The V and J genes are TRBV30 and TRBJ2-1; D is unclear. The CDR3 totals 13 residues. V dropped 1 base and J dropped 7 bases, with 11 bases sitting between them. Per germline, CDR1 GTSNPN and CDR2 SVGIG (reference sequence). The CDR3 is CAWSGEARNEQFF. In DNA form, the CDR3 reads TGTGCCTGGAGTGGAGAGGCGAGGAATGAGCAGTTCTTC.

This chain connects TRBV28 to TRBJ1-2; tentative D call: TRBD1 (5 bases). The germline gives CDR1 MDHEN, CDR2 SYDVKM. V was cut by 1 base and J by 3 bases, with 12 bases left in between. The length of the CDR3 is 15 residues. CDR3 in amino acids: CASSLFSKGDYGYTF. The CDR3 region has the DNA TGTGCCAGCAGTTTATTTTCGAAAGGGGACTATGGCTACACCTTC.

The genes are TRBV28 and TRBJ2-2; D is perhaps TRBD2 (5 bases). Deletions cut 1 base from V and 5 bases from J, with 5 bases between. Germline loops: CDR1 MDHEN, CDR2 SYDVKM. This CDR3 is 13 amino acids long. CDR3: CASSLSGTGELFF. The CDR3 DNA sequence: TGTGCCAGCAGTTTATCGGGGACCGGGGAGCTGTTTTTT.

This chain links TRBV6-5 with TRBJ1-3; D unresolved. The CDR3 runs 14 residues. The germline V gene encodes CDR1 MNHEY and CDR2 SVGAGI. V was cut by 5 bases and J by 0 bases, with 8 bases left in between. The CDR3 sequence is CASSIQHSGNTIYF. CDR3 sequence (DNA): TGTGCCAGCAGTATACAGCACTCTGGAAACACCATATATTTT.

The gene calls are TRBV21-1 and TRBJ2-2; the table's D gene call, TRBD2, was not cross checked with the DNA. TRBV21-1 has pseudogene status. This CDR3 is 17 amino acids long. For the CDR3, the DNA is TGTGCCAGCAGCAAGGGGGAGGCGGGATGGAACACCGGGGAGCTGTTTTTT. As protein: CASSKGEAGWNTGELFF.

The chain has TRBV2 and TRBJ2-6, with 7 nucleotides matching TRBD2. V trimming: 4 bases; J trimming: 1 base; junction bases outside the gene matches: 1. The CDR3 is 15 residues long. Germline values: CDR1 SNHLY, CDR2 FYNNEI. The CDR3 loop is CASSGGGSGANVLTF. CDR3 DNA sequence: TGTGCCAGCAGTGGGGGGGGGTCTGGGGCCAACGTCCTGACTTTC. Drawing the rest from reference TRBV2 and TRBJ2-6, the complete variable domain is EPEVTQTPSHQVTQMGQEVILRCVPISNHLYFYWYRQILGQKVEFLVSFYNNEISEKSEIFDDQFSVERPDGSNFTLKIRSTKLEDSAMYFCASSGGGSGANVLTFGAGSRLTVL.

J is TRBJ2-2 and V is TRBV28, with D maybe TRBD2 (6 bases). V was shortened by 3 bases and J by 3 bases, with 20 bases between the two germline ends. The CDR3 contains 18 residues. Germline CDR1 reads MDHEN; CDR2 reads SYDVKM. The DNA of the CDR3 is TGTGCCAGCAGTTTCACCCTCATAAATCGGGGGTACACCGGGGAGCTGTTTTTT. Amino acid sequence: CASSFTLINRGYTGELFF.